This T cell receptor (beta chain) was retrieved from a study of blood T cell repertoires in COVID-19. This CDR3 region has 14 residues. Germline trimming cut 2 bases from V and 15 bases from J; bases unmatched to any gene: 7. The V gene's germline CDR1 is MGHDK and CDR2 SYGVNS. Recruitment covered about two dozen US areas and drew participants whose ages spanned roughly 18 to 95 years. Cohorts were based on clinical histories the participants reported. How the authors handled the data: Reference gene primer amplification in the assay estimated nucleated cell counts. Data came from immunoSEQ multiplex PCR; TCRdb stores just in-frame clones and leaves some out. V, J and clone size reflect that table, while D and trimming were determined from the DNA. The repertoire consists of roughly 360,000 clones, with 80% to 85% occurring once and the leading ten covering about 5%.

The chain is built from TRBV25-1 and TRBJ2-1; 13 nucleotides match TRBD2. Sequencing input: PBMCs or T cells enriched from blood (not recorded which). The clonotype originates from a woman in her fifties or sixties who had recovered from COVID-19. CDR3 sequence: CASSEGTSGARVFF. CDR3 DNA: TGTGCCAGCAGTGAAGGGACTAGCGGGGCTCGTGTGTTCTTC.